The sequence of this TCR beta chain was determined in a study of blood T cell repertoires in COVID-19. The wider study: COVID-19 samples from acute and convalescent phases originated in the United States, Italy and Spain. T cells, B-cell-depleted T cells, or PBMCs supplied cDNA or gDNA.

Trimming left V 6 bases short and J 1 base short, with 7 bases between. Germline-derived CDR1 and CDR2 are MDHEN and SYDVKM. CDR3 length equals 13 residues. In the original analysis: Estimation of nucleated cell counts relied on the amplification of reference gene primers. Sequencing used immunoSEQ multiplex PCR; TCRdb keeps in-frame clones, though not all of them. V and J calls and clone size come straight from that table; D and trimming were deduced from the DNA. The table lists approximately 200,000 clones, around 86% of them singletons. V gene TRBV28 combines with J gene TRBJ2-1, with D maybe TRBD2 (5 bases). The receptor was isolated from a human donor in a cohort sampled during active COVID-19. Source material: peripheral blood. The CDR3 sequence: CASRKRSYNEQFF. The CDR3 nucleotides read TGTGCCAGCAGGAAGCGGTCCTACAATGAGCAGTTCTTC.